This paragraph covers one T cell receptor (beta chain) sequence. Its antigen remains unidentified. Germline V CDR1 and CDR2: MGHRA, YSYEKL. Trimming removed 1 base from V and 2 bases from J; junction bases left unmatched: 16. The CDR3 sequence is 20 residues long. The sample is drawn from a study of T-cell memory formation after mild COVID-19. About the research overall: The study found TCR clusters largely donor specific. Overall study results and limits: Contracting clones from day 15 to 85 showed balanced CD4/CD8; later expanders favored CD4+.

TCR alpha and TCR beta cDNA libraries carrying sample barcodes and UMIs were produced by 5'RACE using constant-segment primers. TCRdb independently ran MiXCR on the 5' RACE reads; one entry per CDR3 protein. The table has about 610,000 distinct CDR3 sequences, approximately 15% seen once. The receptor was derived from an adult woman who had mild COVID-19 (a few samples of this study predate the infection). Cell type and time point are not known. The sample taken for sequencing was PBMCs or a T cell subset sorted from them (not recorded which). This sequence joins TRBV4-1 and TRBJ2-5; 10 bases map to TRBD2. The CDR3 DNA sequence: TGCGCCAGCAGCCAAGTGTCGGCTAGCGGGGGCCGATTCGTACAAGAGACCCAGTACTTC. It specifies CASSQVSASGGRFVQETQYF.